The table lists the clone carrying this T cell receptor (beta chain) with a few counts. No antigen is known for it. This entry belongs to a study of regulatory T cells in long-lasting Graves disease. At the level of the study: Patients with persistent Graves' disease had over 5 years of antithyroid drugs and persistent TSH receptor antibodies. Study-wide findings and caveats: TCR diversity was lower in persistent Graves' patients (versus newly diagnosed ones).

Sequencing libraries for TCR beta were prepared with iRepertoire HTBI primers and Arm-PCR of CDR3 regions. TCRdb used MiXCR to reprocess the multiplex PCR reads, holding one entry per CDR3 protein. Of roughly 400,000 distinct CDR3 sequences in the sample, roughly a fifth are singletons; the top ten hold roughly an eighth. Time point here: persistent/refractory GD, antithyroid drugs over 5 years with positive TRAb. RNA extracted from PBMCs served as the sequencing template. The sample consisted of peripheral blood mononuclear cells (PBMCs), taken when the disease was refractory, from a patient treated with antithyroid drugs. This receptor was taken from a female donor with Graves disease.

As DNA, the CDR3 is TGTGCCAGCAGTCACCTGGTAGGAAGCTCCACCGGGGAGCTGTTTTTT. It encodes CASSHLVGSSTGELFF. The chain uses TRBV27 and TRBJ2-2; D is uncertain. The CDR3 spans 16 residues. Germline lookup yields CDR1 MNHEY and CDR2 SMNVEV (reference sequence). The V end lost 5 bases, the J end lost 4 bases, and 17 bases lay between the germline ends.